This entry is about one T cell receptor (beta chain). This clonotype was counted only a few times. This clone's antigen is unknown. No qualities accompany the bases; no much larger clone lies one base away. This specimen belongs to a study of blood T cells in healthy people across ages (dated by TCRdb to between 2014 and 2017). Regarding the complete study: In model experiments, template switching captured roughly one uniquely barcoded TCR beta cDNA molecule for every two T cells. Donors were grouped into four age groups: young (average 16 years), middle-aged (roughly 37), aged (around 66) and long-lived (about 90). To avoid experimental bias, donors of different ages were randomly spread across the sequencing lanes. For two donors (one aged 18 to 29 and one aged 80 or older), the study analyzed two additional independent replicas of 1 million unique cDNA reads from the same blood draw. Using deep sequencing normalized with unique cDNA molecular identifiers, the study measured how TCR beta repertoire diversity changes with age.

Libraries were constructed by 5' RACE. A second roughly 6 to 11 cycle PCR used a sample-barcoded 5' primer and a J-beta primer mix. A template-switch 5' adaptor carrying 12 random nucleotides introduced a unique molecular identifier onto each TCR beta cDNA molecule. At least 3 million CDR3-containing paired-end reads were obtained from each sample. All of the RNA was converted into first-strand cDNA using the Mint cDNA synthesis kit, with a TRBC-specific oligonucleotide serving as the primer. After uracil-DNA glycosylase treatment, a first 18-cycle PCR used universal primers M1SS and BC2_uni_R on all cDNA. The original methods were these. For normalization, 1 million high-quality reads were randomly selected from each sample, with every read carrying a distinct molecular identifier. Instead of being binned into consensus sequences, reads that shared molecular identifiers were thrown out. MiTCR, with a Q25 quality threshold and the strictest error-elimination algorithm, was used for CDR3 identification, clonotype clustering and error correction. A nonparametric unseen species model with Euler transformation was used to estimate a lower bound on total TCR beta diversity. In-frame beta chains were kept once TCRdb had trimmed the public reads at Q25 with fastp and called clones with MiXCR. Entries are consolidated by CDR3 protein sequence, retaining the most common genes and DNA. The V and J calls were determined by TCRdb, not by the authors. Recorded for this sample are some 1.8 million distinct CDR3 sequences; around 40% of them occurred a single time. The ten top clones hold under 25% of the sample.

Findings and caveats that apply to the study as a whole: Since profiling was done on bulk unsorted PBMCs, naive and antigen-experienced compartments could not be conclusively compared. The percentage of naive T cells measured by flow cytometry correlated strongly with observed TCR beta diversity. Compared with the aged group, the long-lived group had more naive CD4+ T cells, fewer expanded clones and increased TCR diversity, suggesting age selection. Estimates of total diversity from one million sequenced T cells were regarded as lower bounds and underestimates. As age increased, observed TCR beta diversity per million T cells dropped in a roughly linear way, and a significant reduction was already evident by age 40. Because donor CMV infection status was unknown, age-related changes in expanded clonotypes were potentially confounded.

Donors were a few dozen systemically healthy Caucasian individuals from Russia aged 6 to 90 years. Each donor gave ten milliliters of peripheral blood, collected into EDTA-treated Vacutainer tubes. Ficoll-Paque density-gradient centrifugation was used to isolate PBMCs, with at least 7 million per sample. Total RNA, at least 6 micrograms per sample, was extracted from PBMCs with Trizol reagent. Naive CD45RAhigh/CD27high T cell percentages were measured by flow cytometry on a PBMC aliquot from every donor. Sequencing input: blood. The receptor's source is a human donor in good health.

The sequenced DNA is TGTGCCAGCAGTCGTCCCAATCCGGCGGATTCACCCCTCCACTTT. This translates into CASSRPNPADSPLHF. The sequence joins TRBV28 to TRBJ1-6; no D gene is confidently identified. CDR3 length: 15 amino acids, cysteine to phenylalanine. Kept here is only the CDR3 DNA, which spans 45 bases and is read in frame from base 1. The germline ends are 16 bases apart after V is trimmed by 5 bases and J by 8 bases. CDR1 and CDR2 are read off the germline V gene as MDHEN and SYDVKM.